This TCR beta chain comes out of a study of T cells after yellow fever vaccination. Turning to the study itself: Low-cell-number fractions were prepared with SMART-Seq v4 Ultra Low Input. Findings of the study overall: Subsequent booster samples again held most clones from primary vaccination (nearly 98% CD4, about 90% CD8).

This clonotype was recorded many times. Its cognate antigen is unknown. The 5'RACE template-switching step produced TCR cDNA and added a universal primer site and UMIs. TCRdb independently ran MiXCR on the 5' RACE reads; one entry per CDR3 protein. Of roughly 79,000 distinct CDR3 sequences listed, 7.3% are singletons. The CDR3 has 15 amino acids. The germline V and J ends were trimmed by 3 bases and 5 bases, with 17 bases remaining between them. Per germline, CDR1 SGHRS and CDR2 YFSETQ. Here the sequenced sample was CD8+ T cells sorted from PBMCs, taken 10 to 11 days after the first yellow fever vaccination. The V and J genes are TRBV5-1 and TRBJ2-5, with D hard to call. The sequence was collected from a man younger than 35 who received the YFV17D yellow fever vaccine. Here the CDR3 DNA reads TGCGCCAGCAGCTCCGCCGCAACTCCTGGGGAGACCCAGTACTTC. Protein: CASSSAATPGETQYF.